This T cell receptor beta chain was obtained from a study of OX40 agonist ivuxolimab in advanced cancers. Overall study context: Three patients got partial responses; one had hepatocellular carcinoma and two had cutaneous melanoma.

Study-level findings and limits: At 0.1 to 3.0 mg/kg, CD4+ and CD8+ blood T cells expanded clonally by week 6.

Germline-derived CDR1 and CDR2 are SGHNT and YYREEE (reference sequence). V gave up 0 bases and J gave up 7 bases, with 10 bases separating them. This CDR3 contains 14 residues. Generated by immunoSEQ multiplex PCR, the TCRdb table keeps only in-frame clones and is missing some. Among around 72,000 clones listed, around 87% were seen once. Comments on this clone: No antigen is known for it.

The material was CD4+ or CD8+ T cells sorted from blood, obtained in a trial of the OX40 agonist ivuxolimab. This sequence joins TRBV5-4 and TRBJ2-2; either TRBD1 or TRBD2 may supply D (5 bases each). The sequence was obtained from an adult with an advanced solid tumor such as melanoma, head and neck, liver or kidney cancer. The CDR3 sequence: CASSLVGAGGELFF. The CDR3 nucleotides read TGTGCCAGCAGCTTGGTTGGGGCGGGCGGGGAGCTGTTTTTT.